These 23 T cell receptor beta chains were sequenced from one sample in a study of blood T cell repertoires in COVID-19. Using immunoSEQ multiplex PCR, the repertoire was profiled, and TCRdb retains in-frame clones only, with some absent. The table has hundreds of thousands of clones, under 90% seen once; the top ten hold roughly 2.7%. The specimen was peripheral blood. The source of these receptors is a woman in her 40s with active or convalescent COVID-19.

This clone has more than one count but fewer than ten. V is TRBV4-1 and J is TRBJ1-3, with D unclear. The CDR3 is 16 amino acids. V was clipped by 4 bases and J by 0 bases, with 13 bases between them. Germline assignment: CDR1 MGHRA and CDR2 YSYEKL. This CDR3 reads CASSRTDADSGNTIYF. The CDR3 DNA reads as TGCGCCAGCAGCCGAACCGACGCGGACTCTGGAAACACCATATATTTT.

The chain carries TRBV5-4 and TRBJ1-2, with TRBD1 as a possible D gene (5 bases). V lost 0 bases and J lost 13, with 10 bases in between. CDR3 length equals 11 residues. In germline, CDR1 is SGHNT, CDR2 YYREEE (reference sequence). CDR3 nucleotide sequence: TGTGCCAGCAGCTTGGAGGGGAGGCGCACCTTC. Translated, it gives CASSLEGRRTF.

The count of this clone is one. The gene calls are TRBV11-2 and TRBJ1-4; 7 bases fit TRBD1. Germline-derived CDR1 and CDR2 are SGHAT and FQNNGV. This CDR3 has 15 residues. V shed 5 bases and J 7 bases; nucleotides not matched to a gene: 10. The CDR3 spells CASSLKQGMREKLFF. In DNA, the CDR3 is TGTGCCAGCAGCCTAAAACAGGGGATGCGTGAAAAACTGTTTTTT.

This clone was detected once. CDR3 DNA sequence: TGTGCCAGCAGTTACCGTCCGGACAGGATCTCCTCCGATGAGCAGTTCTTC. It specifies CASSYRPDRISSDEQFF. The gene calls are TRBV6-2 or TRBV6-3 and TRBJ2-1; 7 nucleotides line up with TRBD1. V lost 2 bases to trimming and J lost 8 bases; unmatched junction nucleotides: 15. CDR3 length: 17 residues. CDR1 and CDR2 (germline): MNHEY, SVGEGT.

The V call is TRBV4-2, the J call TRBJ2-3; D is undetermined. Trimming stripped 0 bases from V and 3 bases from J, with 13 bases between. CDR1 and CDR2 from the germline V gene are LGHNA and YNFKEQ. The CDR3 extends over 16 amino acids. In nucleotides, the CDR3 is TGTGCCAGCAGCCAAGATGGTCAGCTAGTAACAGATACGCAGTATTTT. Its translation is CASSQDGQLVTDTQYF.

This clone came up a few times. V usage is TRBV5-6 and J usage is TRBJ2-3, with 14 nucleotides matching TRBD2. The CDR3 spans 17 residues. V gave up 4 bases and J gave up 1 base; unmatched junction bases: 5. Germline lookup yields CDR1 SGHDT and CDR2 YYEEEE. This chain's CDR3 is CASSLGTSGRGTDTQYF. In nucleotides, the CDR3 is TGTGCCAGCAGCCTCGGGACTAGCGGGAGAGGCACAGATACGCAGTATTTT. Variable domain in full (rest from reference TRBV5-6 and TRBJ2-3): DAGVTQSPTHLIKTRGQQVTLRCSPKSGHDTVSWYQQALGQGPQFIFQYYEEEERQRGNFPDRFSGHQFPNYSSELNVNALLLGDSALYLCASSLGTSGRGTDTQYFGPGTRLTVL.

Comments on this clone: No DNA is shown, since the ends of the CDR3 on it are uncertain; the CDR3 is the one TCRdb lists. The CDR3 sequence: CASSVGAGSDRAYF. The chain carries TRBV9 and TRBJ2-7; TRBD1 is the table's D call and was not checked against the DNA. The CDR3 numbers 14 amino acids, ends counted. Germline loops: CDR1 SGDLS, CDR2 YYNGEE.

This chain joins TRBV9 and TRBJ1-5, with D possibly being TRBD1 (6 bases). Germline-derived CDR1 and CDR2 are SGDLS and YYNGEE. Trimming pared 0 bases from V and 3 bases from J, leaving 10 bases between. The CDR3 consists of 15 residues. CDR3 nucleotides: TGTGCCAGCAGCGTAGAGGCAGGGGCCAATCAGCCCCAGCATTTT. Protein: CASSVEAGANQPQHF.

The chain carries TRBV12-3 or TRBV12-4 and TRBJ1-2; D is unresolved. The CDR3 has 13 amino acids. Between the trimmed V and J ends, which lost 6 bases and 11 bases, there was a span of 19 bases. This CDR3 reads CASSLTSGIEYTF. CDR3 in DNA: TGTGCCAGCAGCCTCACATCGGGAATCGAATACACCTTC.

The chain carries TRBV2 and TRBJ1-1, with 10 nucleotides matching TRBD1. CDR1 is SNHLY, CDR2 FYNNEI, per germline. The CDR3 totals 13 residues. Trimming removed 1 base from V and 11 bases from J; junction bases left unmatched: 4. The DNA of the CDR3 is TGTGCCAGCAGTGAAGGGCCGACAGGGGGCGCTTTCTTT. Translated, it gives CASSEGPTGGAFF.

This chain's CDR3 is CASTSDSSSGNTIYF. The CDR3 nucleotides read TGTGCCAGTACCTCCGACAGTTCCTCTGGAAACACCATATATTTT. The chain employs TRBV19 and TRBJ1-3; possible D gene TRBD1, 5 bases. Germline V lookup: CDR1 LNHDA, CDR2 SQIVND (reference sequence). V lost 7 bases and J 0 bases, leaving 13 bases between the germline ends. CDR3 length: 15 amino acids.

This clone was picked up a small number of times. This chain joins TRBV6-1 and TRBJ1-2; 8 nucleotides match TRBD1. CDR3 length equals 15 residues. The germline gives CDR1 MNHNS, CDR2 SASEGT. V dropped 3 bases and J dropped 0; count of bases not matched to a gene: 3. CDR3 bases: TGTGCCAGCAGTGACAGGACAGGGCCTAACTATGGCTACACCTTC. This gives the protein CASSDRTGPNYGYTF.

The J gene is TRBJ1-2, the V gene TRBV19; D might be TRBD1 (5 bases). The V and J ends lost 2 bases and 2 bases respectively, with 9 bases between them. From germline, CDR1 is LNHDA and CDR2 SQIVND (reference sequence). CDR3 length: 14 residues. The CDR3 DNA follows: TGTGCCAGTAGTATACTTAACAGGAACTATGGCTACACCTTC. It translates to CASSILNRNYGYTF.

V gene TRBV5-1 combines with J gene TRBJ1-2, with TRBD1 identical over 7 bases. Losses at the gene ends were 0 bases for V and 7 bases for J; bases not matched to a gene: 9. Germline V gene sequence: CDR1 SGHRS, CDR2 YFSETQ. CDR3 length: 15 residues. CDR3: CASSLGTGGGSGYTF. The CDR3 region has the DNA TGCGCCAGCAGCTTGGGAACCGGAGGGGGCTCTGGCTACACCTTC.

The chain links TRBV21-1 to TRBJ2-3; the table gives TRBD1 as D, unverified against the DNA. TRBV21-1 is tagged as a pseudogene. The CDR3 totals 16 residues. DNA of the CDR3: TGTGCCAGCAGCAATGGGGCGACAGCATTCACAGATACGCAGTATTTT. Residues: CASSNGATAFTDTQYF.

The V gene is TRBV19, the J gene TRBJ1-4, with D maybe TRBD1 (5 bases). Deletions cut 8 bases from V and 6 bases from J, with 16 bases between. The CDR3 has 14 amino acids. Germline CDR1 reads LNHDA; CDR2 reads SQIVND (reference sequence). The CDR3 loop reads CASSPWGADEKLFF. The CDR3 DNA reads TGTGCCAGTTCCCCGTGGGGCGCGGATGAAAAACTGTTTTTT.

The chain joins TRBV24-1 to TRBJ2-1; perhaps TRBD1 as D (6 bases). CDR1 is KGHDR, CDR2 SFDVKD, per germline. This CDR3 comprises 13 residues. Trimming shortened V by 9 bases and J by 2 bases, and 10 bases separated the two germline ends. CDR3 sequence reads: CATAEGAYNEQFF. DNA of the CDR3: TGTGCCACCGCCGAGGGGGCCTACAATGAGCAGTTCTTC.

This clone was counted between two and nine times. The rearrangement joins TRBV6-1 to TRBJ1-1, with D perhaps TRBD1 (5 bases). Germline V gene sequence: CDR1 MNHNS, CDR2 SASEGT. The CDR3 is 17 amino acids. The V gene lost 3 bases and the J gene lost 4 bases, with 21 bases spanning the gap. This chain's CDR3 is CASSDRGTRRAPTEAFF. The CDR3 DNA follows: TGTGCCAGCAGTGATAGAGGGACTCGACGCGCCCCCACTGAAGCTTTCTTT.

This rearrangement joins TRBV6-5 to TRBJ2-1, with D possibly being TRBD2 (6 bases). The CDR3 is 15 residues long. Germline-derived CDR1 and CDR2 are MNHEY and SVGAGI. Trimming pared 0 bases from V and 7 bases from J, leaving 13 bases between. This CDR3 is CASSYSRGALNEQFF. The CDR3 region has the DNA TGTGCCAGCAGTTACTCGCGGGGTGCGTTAAATGAGCAGTTCTTC.

CDR3 region: CASSVAANYGYTF. The DNA for the CDR3 is TGTGCCAGCAGCGTAGCCGCTAACTATGGCTACACCTTC. The J gene is TRBJ1-2, the V gene TRBV9; D gene unclear. CDR3 length: 13 residues. CDR1 SGDLS and CDR2 YYNGEE come from the germline V gene. V was pared by 0 bases and J by 0 bases, with 3 bases between.

This chain joins TRBV2 and TRBJ1-1, with a weak D call TRBD1 (5 bases). Germline lookup yields CDR1 SNHLY and CDR2 FYNNEI. With 8 bases removed from V and 11 bases from J, the gap between germline ends came to 24 bases. The CDR3 has 14 amino acids. CDR3 sequence reads: CASLIGDRTEVAFF. For the CDR3, the DNA is TGTGCCAGCCTCATCGGCGACAGAACCGAAGTGGCTTTCTTT.

The gene calls are TRBV5-6 and TRBJ1-1; D uncertain. Germline CDR1 and CDR2: SGHDT and YYEEEE. The CDR3 consists of 13 residues. The V end lost 1 base, the J end lost 5 bases, and 9 bases lay between the germline ends. The CDR3 is CASSLFGKTEAFF. DNA of the CDR3: TGTGCCAGCAGCTTGTTCGGGAAGACTGAAGCTTTCTTT.

The V gene is TRBV7-2, the J gene TRBJ2-7; 11 bases agree with TRBD1. The V segment lost 4 bases and the J segment 3 bases; nucleotides outside the gene matches: 2. Germline V lookup: CDR1 SGHTA, CDR2 FQGNSA. CDR3 size: 14 residues. The CDR3 coding sequence is TGTGCCAGCAGCTCCGGGACAGGGGGCTACGAGCAGTACTTC. Its translation: CASSSGTGGYEQYF.